This TCR beta chain was captured in a study of shared clonotypes between healthy human individuals. Study results and caveats: With a handful of donors compared, 4.5% to 6.5% of naive CD4 clonotypes were shared. Generation probability values for non-shared clonotypes were lower than those for clonotypes shared by all four donors.

Germline-derived CDR1 and CDR2 are SGHTA and FQGTGA. The germline V and J ends were trimmed by 1 base and 0 bases, with 3 bases remaining between them. The CDR3 contains 14 residues. As concerns this clone: Its antigen is as yet unknown. The sample contains more than one DNA sequence encoding this CDR3.

A split of CD4+ cells into CD45RA+ naive and CD45RA-negative memory subsets was performed. At the deep level, the assay was run. Measured with immunoSEQ multiplex PCR; TCRdb has only the in-frame clones, and not every one. The sample records some 2,500,000 clones, 80% to 95% being singletons. The sample was naive CD4+ T cells from PBMCs. This sample's subset: CD45RA+ positively selected. This receptor was obtained from a man between 18 and 35 years old in good health. Some clones in this sample may be carry-over from other donors' samples. The chain has TRBV7-3 and TRBJ2-2; D is unclear. In nucleotides, the CDR3 is TGTGCCAGCAGCTTAAACACGAACACCGGGGAGCTGTTTTTT. Residues: CASSLNTNTGELFF.